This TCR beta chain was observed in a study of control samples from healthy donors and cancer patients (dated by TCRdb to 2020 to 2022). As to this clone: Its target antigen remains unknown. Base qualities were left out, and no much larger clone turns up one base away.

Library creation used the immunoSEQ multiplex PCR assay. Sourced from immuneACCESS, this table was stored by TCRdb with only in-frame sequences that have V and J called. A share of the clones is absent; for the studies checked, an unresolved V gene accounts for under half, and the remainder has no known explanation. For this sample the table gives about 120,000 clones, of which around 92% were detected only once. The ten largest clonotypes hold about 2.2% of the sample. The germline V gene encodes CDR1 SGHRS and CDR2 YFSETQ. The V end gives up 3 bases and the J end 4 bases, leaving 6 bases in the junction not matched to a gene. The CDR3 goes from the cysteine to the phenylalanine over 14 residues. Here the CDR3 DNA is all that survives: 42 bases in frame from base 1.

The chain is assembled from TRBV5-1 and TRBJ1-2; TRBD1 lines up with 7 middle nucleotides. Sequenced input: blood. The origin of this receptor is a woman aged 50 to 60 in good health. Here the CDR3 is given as CASSWGQPPYGYTF. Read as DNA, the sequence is TGCGCCAGCAGCTGGGGACAGCCACCCTATGGCTACACCTTC.